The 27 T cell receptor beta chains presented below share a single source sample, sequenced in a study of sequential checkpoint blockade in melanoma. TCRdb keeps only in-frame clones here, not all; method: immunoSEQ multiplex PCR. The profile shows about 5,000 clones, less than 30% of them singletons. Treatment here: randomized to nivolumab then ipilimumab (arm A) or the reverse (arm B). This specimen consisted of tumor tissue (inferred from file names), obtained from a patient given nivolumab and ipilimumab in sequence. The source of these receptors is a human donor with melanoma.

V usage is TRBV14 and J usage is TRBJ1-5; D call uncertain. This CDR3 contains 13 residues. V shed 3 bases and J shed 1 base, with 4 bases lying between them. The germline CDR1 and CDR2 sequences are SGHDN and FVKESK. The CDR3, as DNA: TGTGCCAGCAGCCAGGACAGCAATCAGCCCCAGCATTTT. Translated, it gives CASSQDSNQPQHF.

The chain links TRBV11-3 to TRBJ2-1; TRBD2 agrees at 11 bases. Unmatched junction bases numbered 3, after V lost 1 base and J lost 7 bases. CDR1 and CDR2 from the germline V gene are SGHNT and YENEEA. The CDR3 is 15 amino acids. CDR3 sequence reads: CASSLGTSGLNEQFF. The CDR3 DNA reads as TGTGCCAGCAGCTTAGGGACTAGCGGGCTGAATGAGCAGTTCTTC. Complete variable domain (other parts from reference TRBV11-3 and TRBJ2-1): EAGVVQSPRYKIIEKKQPVAFWCNPISGHNTLYWYLQNLGQGPELLIRYENEEAVDDSQLPKDRFSAERLKGVDSTLKIQPAELGDSAVYLCASSLGTSGLNEQFFGPGTRLTVL.

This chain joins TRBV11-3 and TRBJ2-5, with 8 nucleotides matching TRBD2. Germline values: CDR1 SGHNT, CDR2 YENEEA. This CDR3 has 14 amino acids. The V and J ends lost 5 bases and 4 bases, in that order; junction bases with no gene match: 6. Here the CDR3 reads CASSERGGVETQYF. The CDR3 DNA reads TGTGCCAGCAGCGAACGGGGGGGTGTAGAGACCCAGTACTTC.

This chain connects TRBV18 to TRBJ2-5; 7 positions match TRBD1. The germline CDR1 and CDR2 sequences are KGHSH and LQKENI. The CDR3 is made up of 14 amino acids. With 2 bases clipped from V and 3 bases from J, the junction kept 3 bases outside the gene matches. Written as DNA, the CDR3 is TGTGCCAGCTCACCAGGGACAGTGAAAGAGACCCAGTACTTC. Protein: CASSPGTVKETQYF.

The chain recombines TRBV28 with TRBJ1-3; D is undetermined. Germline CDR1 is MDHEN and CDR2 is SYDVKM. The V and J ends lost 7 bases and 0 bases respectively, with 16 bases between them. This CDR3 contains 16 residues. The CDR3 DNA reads TGTGCCAGCACCTCGGAGGGAAAGCACTCTGGAAACACCATATATTTT. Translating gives CASTSEGKHSGNTIYF.

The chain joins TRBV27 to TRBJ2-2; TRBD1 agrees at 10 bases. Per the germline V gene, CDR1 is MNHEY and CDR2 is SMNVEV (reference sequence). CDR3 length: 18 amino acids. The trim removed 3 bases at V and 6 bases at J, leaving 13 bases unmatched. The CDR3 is CASSLRFGGQGFAGELFF. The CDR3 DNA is TGTGCCAGCAGTTTGCGGTTCGGGGGACAGGGGTTCGCCGGGGAGCTGTTTTTT.

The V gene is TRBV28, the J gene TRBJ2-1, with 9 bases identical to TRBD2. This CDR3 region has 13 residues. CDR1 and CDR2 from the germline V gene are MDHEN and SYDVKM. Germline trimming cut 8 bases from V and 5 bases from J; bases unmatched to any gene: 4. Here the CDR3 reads CASQAGGDNEQFF. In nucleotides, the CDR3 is TGTGCCAGCCAAGCGGGAGGAGACAATGAGCAGTTCTTC.

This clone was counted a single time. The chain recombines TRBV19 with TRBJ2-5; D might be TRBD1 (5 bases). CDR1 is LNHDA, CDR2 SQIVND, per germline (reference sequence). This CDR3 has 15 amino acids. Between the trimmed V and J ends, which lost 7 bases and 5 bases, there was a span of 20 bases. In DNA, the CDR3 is TGTGCCAGTACCCCTGGCGGTAGGGGAATTGAGACCCAGTACTTC. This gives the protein CASTPGGRGIETQYF.

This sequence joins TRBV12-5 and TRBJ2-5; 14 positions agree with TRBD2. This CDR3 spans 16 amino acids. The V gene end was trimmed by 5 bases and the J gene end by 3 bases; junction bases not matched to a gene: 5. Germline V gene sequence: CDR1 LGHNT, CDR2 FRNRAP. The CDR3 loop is CASGPGTSGREETQYF. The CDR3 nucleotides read TGTGCTAGTGGTCCTGGGACTAGCGGGAGAGAAGAGACCCAGTACTTC.

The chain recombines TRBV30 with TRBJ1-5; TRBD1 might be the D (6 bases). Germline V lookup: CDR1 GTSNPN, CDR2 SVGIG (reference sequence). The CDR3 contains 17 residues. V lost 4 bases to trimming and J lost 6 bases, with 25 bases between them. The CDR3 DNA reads TGTGCCTGGATGCCGAGCGGAGTACAGGGAGTATCTCAGCCCCAGCATTTT. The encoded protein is CAWMPSGVQGVSQPQHF.

This CDR3 is CASSLVMTRGQETQYF. CDR3 bases: TGTGCCAGCAGCTTAGTAATGACTAGAGGCCAAGAGACCCAGTACTTC. This chain joins TRBV7-6 and TRBJ2-5, with a weak D call TRBD2 (6 bases). The germline V and J ends were trimmed by 1 base and 1 base, with 13 bases remaining between them. From germline, CDR1 is SGHVS and CDR2 FNYEAQ. CDR3 length equals 16 residues.

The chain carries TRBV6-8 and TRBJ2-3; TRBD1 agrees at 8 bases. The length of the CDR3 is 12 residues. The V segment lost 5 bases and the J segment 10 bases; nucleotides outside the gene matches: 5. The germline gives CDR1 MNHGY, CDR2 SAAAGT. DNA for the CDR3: TGTGCCAGCAGTAAGACAGGGGCGGCGCAGTATTTT. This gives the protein CASSKTGAAQYF.

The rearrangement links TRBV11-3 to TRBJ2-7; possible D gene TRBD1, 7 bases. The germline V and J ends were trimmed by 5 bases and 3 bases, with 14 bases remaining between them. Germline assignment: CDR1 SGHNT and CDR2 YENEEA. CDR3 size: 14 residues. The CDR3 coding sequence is TGTGCCAGCAGCATCACAGGGGACTTCTACGAGCAGTACTTC. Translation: CASSITGDFYEQYF.

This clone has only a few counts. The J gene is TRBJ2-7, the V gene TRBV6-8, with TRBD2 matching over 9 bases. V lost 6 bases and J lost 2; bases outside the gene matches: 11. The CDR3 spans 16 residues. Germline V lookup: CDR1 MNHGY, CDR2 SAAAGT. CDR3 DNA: TGTGCCAGCAGGCGTTCCGCTAGCGGGAACCCCTACGAGCAGTACTTC. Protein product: CASRRSASGNPYEQYF.

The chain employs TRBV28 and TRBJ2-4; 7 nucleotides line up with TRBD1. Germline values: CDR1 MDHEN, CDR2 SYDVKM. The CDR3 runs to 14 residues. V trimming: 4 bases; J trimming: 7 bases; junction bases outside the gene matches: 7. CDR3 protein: CASSSRQGGNIQYF. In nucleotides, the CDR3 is TGTGCCAGCAGTTCCCGACAGGGTGGGAACATTCAGTACTTC.

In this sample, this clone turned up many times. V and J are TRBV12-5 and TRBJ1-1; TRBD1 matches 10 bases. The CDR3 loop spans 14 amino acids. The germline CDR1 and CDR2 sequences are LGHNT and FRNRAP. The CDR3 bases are TGTGCCAGCACGGGGGGGACAGGGGATACTGAAGCTTTCTTT. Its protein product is CASTGGTGDTEAFF.

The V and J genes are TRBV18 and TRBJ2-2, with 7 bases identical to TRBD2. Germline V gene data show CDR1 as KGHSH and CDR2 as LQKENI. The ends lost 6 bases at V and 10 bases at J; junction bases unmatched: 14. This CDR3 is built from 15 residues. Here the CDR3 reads CASSQGPTSVLELFF. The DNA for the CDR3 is TGTGCCAGCTCCCAGGGACCAACTAGCGTTCTGGAGCTGTTTTTT.

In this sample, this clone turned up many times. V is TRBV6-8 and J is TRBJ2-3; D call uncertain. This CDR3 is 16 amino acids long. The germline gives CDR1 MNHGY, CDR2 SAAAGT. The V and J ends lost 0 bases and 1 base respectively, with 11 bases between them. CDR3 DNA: TGTGCCAGCAGTTACTCCGGGTACCCTGGCACAGATACGCAGTATTTT. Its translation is CASSYSGYPGTDTQYF.

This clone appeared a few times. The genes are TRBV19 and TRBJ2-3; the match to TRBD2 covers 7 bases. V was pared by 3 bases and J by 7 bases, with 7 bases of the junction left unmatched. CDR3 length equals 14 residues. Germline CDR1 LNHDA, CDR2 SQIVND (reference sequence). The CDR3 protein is CASSIPREGYTQYF. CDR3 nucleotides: TGTGCCAGTAGTATTCCCAGGGAGGGTTATACGCAGTATTTT.

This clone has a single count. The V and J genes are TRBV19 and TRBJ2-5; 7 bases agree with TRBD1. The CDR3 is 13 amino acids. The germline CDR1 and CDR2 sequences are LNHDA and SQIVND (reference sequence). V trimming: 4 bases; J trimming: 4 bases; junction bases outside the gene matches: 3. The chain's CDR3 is CASSKQGTETQYF. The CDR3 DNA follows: TGTGCCAGTAGTAAACAGGGGACAGAGACCCAGTACTTC.

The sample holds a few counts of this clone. The CDR3 spells CASSPDGGQRNTEAFF. DNA for the CDR3: TGTGCCAGCTCACCAGACGGAGGTCAGAGGAACACTGAAGCTTTCTTT. The chain joins TRBV18 to TRBJ1-1; no clear D. The CDR3 length is 16 residues. Germline CDR1 reads KGHSH; CDR2 reads LQKENI. Between the trimmed V and J ends, which lost 2 bases and 1 base, there was a span of 14 bases.

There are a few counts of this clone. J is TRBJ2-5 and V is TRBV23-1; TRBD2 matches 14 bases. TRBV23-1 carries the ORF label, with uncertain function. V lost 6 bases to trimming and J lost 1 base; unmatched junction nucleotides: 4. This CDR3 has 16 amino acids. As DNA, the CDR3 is TGCGCCAGCAGCCTGACTAGCGGGAGGGCCCAAGAGACCCAGTACTTC. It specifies CASSLTSGRAQETQYF.

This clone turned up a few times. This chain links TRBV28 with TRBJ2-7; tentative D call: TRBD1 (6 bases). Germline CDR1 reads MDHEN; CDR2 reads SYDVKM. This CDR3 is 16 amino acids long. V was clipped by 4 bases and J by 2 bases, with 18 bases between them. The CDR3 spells CASSSGPGHQTYEQYF. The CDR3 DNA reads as TGTGCCAGCAGTTCCGGTCCGGGACACCAGACCTACGAGCAGTACTTC.

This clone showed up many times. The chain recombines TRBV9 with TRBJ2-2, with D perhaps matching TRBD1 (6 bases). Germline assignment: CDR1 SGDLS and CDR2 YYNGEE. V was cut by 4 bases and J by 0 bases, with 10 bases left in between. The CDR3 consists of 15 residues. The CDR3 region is CASSPRTANTGELFF. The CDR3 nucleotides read TGTGCCAGCAGCCCGCGGACAGCGAACACCGGGGAGCTGTTTTTT.

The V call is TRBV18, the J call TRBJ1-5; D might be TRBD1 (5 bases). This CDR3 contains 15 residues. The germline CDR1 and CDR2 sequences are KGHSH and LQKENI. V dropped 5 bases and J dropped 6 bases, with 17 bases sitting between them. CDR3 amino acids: CASSSFGAPGQPQHF. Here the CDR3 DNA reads TGTGCCAGCTCATCCTTCGGGGCACCGGGTCAGCCCCAGCATTTT.

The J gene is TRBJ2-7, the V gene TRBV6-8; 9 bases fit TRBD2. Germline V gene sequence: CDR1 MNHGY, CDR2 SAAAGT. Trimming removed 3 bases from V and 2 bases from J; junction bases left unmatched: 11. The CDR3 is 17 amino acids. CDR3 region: CASSYWASGARPYEQYF. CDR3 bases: TGTGCCAGCAGTTATTGGGCTAGCGGGGCTAGACCCTACGAGCAGTACTTC.

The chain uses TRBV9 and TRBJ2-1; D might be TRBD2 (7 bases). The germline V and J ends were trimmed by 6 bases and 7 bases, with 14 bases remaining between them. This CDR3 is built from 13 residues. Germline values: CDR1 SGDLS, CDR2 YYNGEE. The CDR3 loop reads CASNEGEGNEQFF. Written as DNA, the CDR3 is TGTGCCAGCAATGAGGGGGAGGGAAATGAGCAGTTCTTC.